This T cell receptor beta chain was recorded in a study of blood T cell repertoires in COVID-19. Study at large: Sites in the United States, Italy and Spain provided acute and convalescent COVID-19 samples. The cDNA or gDNA used as material had been derived from T cells, B-cell-depleted T cells, or PBMCs.

Original methodology: Researchers report that nucleated cell counts were estimated from reference gene primer amplification. Sequencing used immunoSEQ multiplex PCR; TCRdb keeps in-frame clones, though not all of them. V, J and clone size were drawn from that table, and D and trimming were deduced from the DNA. The sample consists of tens of thousands of clones, around 80% of them appearing once. Trimming removed 4 bases at V and 3 bases at J, with 6 bases between. This CDR3 has 12 amino acids. CDR1 and CDR2 from the germline V gene are MNHNY and SVGAGI (reference sequence). It was during active infection that Seattle patients were enrolled and then longitudinally followed.

The TCR originated in a man in his 60s with COVID-19, enrolled during active disease. The chain combines TRBV6-6 with TRBJ1-1; D gene uncertain. The material sequenced was peripheral blood. The CDR3 loop reads CASSFPDTEAFF. CDR3 DNA: TGTGCCAGCAGTTTCCCGGACACTGAAGCTTTCTTT.